The clone carrying this T cell receptor beta chain was counted at least ten times. This specimen comes from a study of regulatory T cells in long-lasting Graves disease. The CDR3 contains 14 residues. V lost 3 bases and J 1 base, leaving 7 bases between the germline ends. Time point described: newly diagnosed GD, antithyroid drugs for less than 3 months. PBMC-derived RNA was used for the TCR library. Arm-PCR of CDR3 regions with iRepertoire HTBI primers generated TCR beta libraries. TCRdb processed the multiplex PCR reads anew with MiXCR; each CDR3 protein has one entry. The sample records 400,000 to 500,000 distinct CDR3 sequences, about a sixth being singletons. These data also formed part of another study, on T cells in Graves' hyperthyroidism and ophthalmopathy.

This chain joins TRBV12-3 or TRBV12-4 and TRBJ1-5; D not resolved. The receptor was derived from a young woman with Graves disease. The sample here was peripheral blood mononuclear cells (PBMCs), taken at new diagnosis, from a patient treated with antithyroid drugs. The CDR3 loop reads CASSFLGSNQPQHF. CDR3 bases: TGTGCCAGCAGTTTTTTGGGGAGCAATCAGCCCCAGCATTTT.